Listed here is a single T cell receptor beta chain. What it recognizes is unknown. Germline is not matched at one junction end, which may reflect a read error. This sample is part of a study of T cells in Graves' hyperthyroidism and ophthalmopathy. Looking at the study overall: Sampling of peripheral blood happened at initial diagnosis, prior to any treatment.

Findings and limits, study-wide: Within blood appeared most thyroid clonotypes that had expanded above 0.001.

Per the germline V gene, CDR1 is SGHNT and CDR2 is YENEEA. The length of the CDR3 is 15 residues. TCR beta CDR3 regions were amplified from RNA. First-round RT-PCR with HTBI primers amplified the TCR CDR3 region. Each CDR3 protein gets one entry after TCRdb re-called the multiplex PCR reads with MiXCR. The table lists 300,000 or so distinct CDR3 sequences, around a fifth of them singletons. The hyperthyroidism was newly diagnosed and had lasted under 2 months; the patients were aged 18 to 65. Any patient presenting with uncontrolled infection, other autoimmune disease, pregnancy or lactation was left out.

Sequenced: blood. The chain joins TRBV11-3 to TRBJ1-2, with 11 positions matching TRBD1. The sequence derives from a woman aged 45 to 65 with Graves' hyperthyroidism. This CDR3 reads CASSLMGQGEEGYAF. Here the CDR3 DNA reads TGTGCCAGCAGCTTAATGGGACAGGGGGAAGAAGGCTACGCCTTC.